Below, 26 T cell receptor beta chains from the same sample are listed, as sequenced in a study of technical replicates of blood from a handful of donors (dated by TCRdb to 2017 to 2019). Preparation of the library involved the immunoSEQ multiplex PCR assay. TCRdb obtained this table from immuneACCESS and retained in-frame rearrangements with V and J assigned. These tables miss some clones; where compared with another copy, unresolved V genes account for less than half of the shortfall, and the remainder is unexplained. Present in this sample are around 68,000 clones, less than 98% of which were seen just once. About 0.3% of the sample lies in the top ten. Sample: T cells isolated from PBMCs. The receptors shown here come from a human donor in good health.

The rearrangement joins TRBV28 to TRBJ2-5; D is unclear. CDR3 length equals 11 residues. With 6 bases removed from V and 14 bases from J, the gap between germline ends came to 16 bases. The germline CDR1 and CDR2 sequences are MDHEN and SYDVKM. CDR3 residues: CASSQILQYYF. The CDR3 DNA reads TGTGCCAGCAGCCAAATCCTACAGTATTACTTC.

The genes are TRBV5-1 and TRBJ2-7; tentative D call: TRBD2 (5 bases). The CDR3 sequence is 16 residues long. Germline loops: CDR1 SGHRS, CDR2 YFSETQ. Trimming cost V 4 bases and J 1 base, with 18 bases left between them. In nucleotides, the CDR3 is TGCGCCAGCAGCCCCACCACCGGACTGACTTCCTACGAGCAGTACTTC. This sequence encodes CASSPTTGLTSYEQYF.

This clone was detected once. The chain couples TRBV30 to TRBJ2-2, with D unresolved. The CDR3 length is 12 residues. The germline CDR1 and CDR2 sequences are GTSNPN and SVGIG (reference sequence). Trimming left V 1 base short and J 5 bases short, with 5 bases between. The CDR3 DNA is TGTGCCTGGAGTGAGAGAACCGGGGAGCTGTTTTTT. Translated: CAWSERTGELFF.

The rearrangement uses TRBV30 and TRBJ2-1; the match to TRBD2 covers 8 bases. Germline V CDR1 and CDR2: GTSNPN, SVGIG (reference sequence). The CDR3 sequence is 16 residues long. The J segment lost 2 bases and the V segment lost 0 bases, leaving 6 bases of the junction unmatched. This CDR3 is CAWSVLKGLAYNEQFF. DNA for the CDR3: TGTGCCTGGAGTGTCCTAAAGGGACTAGCCTACAATGAGCAGTTCTTC.

This clone was found once. The chain employs TRBV15 and TRBJ1-1, with D possibly being TRBD1 (6 bases). The germline V gene encodes CDR1 LNHNV and CDR2 YYDKDF (reference sequence). The CDR3 consists of 13 residues. With 5 bases removed from V and 12 bases from J, the gap between germline ends came to 19 bases. In DNA, the CDR3 is TGTGCCACCAGCCTACAGGGAATTAAAAGGACTTTCTTT. It codes for CATSLQGIKRTFF.

The CDR3, as DNA: TGTGCCAGTAGTGCACAGCGGGAAACTTCTTACGAGCAGTACTTC. Its protein product is CASSAQRETSYEQYF. This rearrangement joins TRBV19 to TRBJ2-7; TRBD2 matches 7 bases. The CDR3 runs to 15 residues. Germline V gene data show CDR1 as LNHDA and CDR2 as SQIVND (reference sequence). The V and J ends lost 5 bases and 4 bases, in that order; junction bases with no gene match: 11. The full variable domain, with the rest looked up from reference TRBV19 and TRBJ2-7, is DGGITQSPKYLFRKEGQNVTLSCEQNLNHDAMYWYRQDPGQGLRLIYYSQIVNDFQKGDIAEGYSVSREKKESFPLTVTSAQKNPTAFYLCASSAQRETSYEQYFGPGTRLTVT.

The chain links TRBV6-1 to TRBJ1-1; 9 bases line up with TRBD1. The CDR3 consists of 13 residues. J was trimmed by 5 bases and V by 7 bases; bases with no gene match: 5. CDR1 is MNHNS and CDR2 is SASEGT in the germline V gene. The CDR3 sequence is CASTGQGRTEAFF. CDR3 sequence (DNA): TGTGCCAGCACGGGACAGGGTCGAACTGAAGCTTTCTTT.

A single count supports this clone. This rearrangement joins TRBV25-1 to TRBJ1-2, with D tentatively TRBD1 (6 bases). This CDR3 comprises 12 residues. Germline CDR1 MGHDK, CDR2 SYGVNS. The V end was cut by 7 bases, the J end by 7 bases, with 13 bases between. The CDR3 protein is CASKQGISGYTF. In DNA, the CDR3 is TGTGCCAGCAAACAGGGTATCAGTGGCTACACCTTC.

The chain couples TRBV6-5 to TRBJ2-7; TRBD2 is a possible D gene (5 bases). Trimming shortened V by 7 bases and J by 5 bases, and 9 bases separated the two germline ends. The germline CDR1 and CDR2 sequences are MNHEY and SVGAGI. This CDR3 region has 11 residues. This CDR3 is CASTRGNEQYF. Here the CDR3 DNA reads TGTGCCAGCACCCGAGGGAACGAGCAGTACTTC.

The chain links TRBV2 to TRBJ1-5, with D perhaps TRBD1 (6 bases). Germline V gene data show CDR1 as SNHLY and CDR2 as FYNNEI. The CDR3 length is 13 residues. V lost 6 bases, J lost 7 bases, and 13 bases lay in between. DNA for the CDR3: TGTGCCAGCAGCCCACAGGGAAGCCAGCCCCAGCATTTT. The encoded protein is CASSPQGSQPQHF.

The chain combines TRBV2 with TRBJ1-2, with 8 bases matching TRBD1. The junction had 2 bases not matched to a gene; V was cut back by 9 bases and J by 8 bases. Germline lookup yields CDR1 SNHLY and CDR2 FYNNEI. The CDR3 is 10 residues long. The CDR3 loop is CARQGDGYTF. CDR3 coding DNA: TGTGCCAGACAGGGGGACGGCTACACCTTC.

The chain recombines TRBV4-3 with TRBJ2-5, with a tentative D call TRBD2 (6 bases). The CDR3 is made up of 13 amino acids. Trimming shortened V by 4 bases and J by 1 base, and 7 bases separated the two germline ends. Germline V lookup: CDR1 LGHNA, CDR2 YSLEER. The CDR3 reads CASSLGLQETQYF. CDR3 nucleotides: TGCGCCAGCAGCCTGGGACTCCAAGAGACCCAGTACTTC.

The chain combines TRBV21-1 with TRBJ2-3; TRBD2 is the table's D call, not checked against the DNA. TRBV21-1 corresponds to a pseudogene. The CDR3 contains 14 residues. The CDR3 protein is CASISGRAWDTQYF. CDR3 bases: TGTGCCAGCATTAGCGGGAGGGCCTGGGATACGCAGTATTTT.

V gene TRBV7-9 combines with J gene TRBJ1-4, with D unclear. The V gene's germline CDR1 is SEHNR and CDR2 FQNEAQ (reference sequence). Trimming removed 1 base at V and 3 bases at J, with 6 bases between. The CDR3 totals 14 residues. CDR3 in amino acids: CASSLDLSNEKLFF. CDR3 DNA sequence: TGTGCCAGCAGCTTAGACCTATCTAATGAAAAACTGTTTTTT.

The gene calls are TRBV7-9 and TRBJ1-5; D is uncertain. Trimming removed 1 base from V and 6 bases from J, with 10 bases in between. The CDR3 is 14 residues long. Germline V gene lookup returns CDR1 SEHNR and CDR2 FQNEAQ (reference sequence). The CDR3 DNA follows: TGTGCCAGCAGCTTAGGGGTGGGAGGTCAGCCCCAGCATTTT. Translation gives CASSLGVGGQPQHF.

This clone was counted only a few times. This chain uses TRBV29-1 with TRBJ1-2; TRBD1 agrees at 10 bases. V shed 3 bases and J 8 bases; nucleotides not matched to a gene: 15. The germline CDR1 and CDR2 sequences are SQVTM and ANQGSEA. The CDR3 spans 16 residues. CDR3 coding DNA: TGCAGCGTTGATACGTTAGGGGGACAGGGGTTTCAAGGCTACACCTTC. It codes for CSVDTLGGQGFQGYTF.

The J gene is TRBJ1-1, the V gene TRBV7-8; D is perhaps TRBD1 (6 bases). Germline CDR1 is SGHVS and CDR2 is FQNEAQ. V was shortened by 3 bases and J by 4 bases, with 12 bases between the two germline ends. The CDR3 sequence is 14 residues long. CDR3 coding DNA: TGTGCCAGCAGCTTGACACAGGGTTCCACTGAAGCTTTCTTT. Translated, it gives CASSLTQGSTEAFF. The full variable domain, completed using reference TRBV7-8 and TRBJ1-1, is GAGVSQSPRYKVAKRGQDVALRCDPISGHVSLFWYQQALGQGPEFLTYFQNEAQLDKSGLPSDRFFAERPEGSVSTLKIQRTQQEDSAVYLCASSLTQGSTEAFFGQGTRLTVV.

V usage is TRBV7-9 and J usage is TRBJ1-5; D is possibly TRBD1 (5 bases). The germline V gene has CDR1 SEHNR and CDR2 FQNEAQ (reference sequence). The CDR3 is 16 amino acids. The germline V and J ends were trimmed by 4 bases and 15 bases, with 28 bases remaining between them. CDR3 in amino acids: CASSSTAPIGDRRLHF. The CDR3 DNA follows: TGTGCCAGCAGCTCTACGGCCCCAATAGGAGACAGAAGACTGCATTTT.

The chain recombines TRBV4-3 with TRBJ2-7; 9 bases line up with TRBD2. Germline CDR1 is LGHNA and CDR2 is YSLEER. Trimming at V came to 1 base and at J to 2 bases, leaving 3 bases not matched to a gene. CDR3 length: 15 amino acids. CDR3 residues: CASSQGVAGAYEQYF. CDR3 DNA: TGCGCCAGCAGCCAAGGGGTAGCGGGAGCCTACGAGCAGTACTTC.

The CDR3 is CASSVNRGGNTIYF. CDR3 nucleotides: TGTGCCAGCAGCGTAAATCGAGGGGGAAACACCATATATTTT. The gene calls are TRBV9 and TRBJ1-3; D not resolved. The CDR3 extends over 14 amino acids. With 1 base removed from V and 4 bases from J, the gap between germline ends came to 9 bases. CDR1 and CDR2 from the germline V gene are SGDLS and YYNGEE.

This clone was counted between two and nine times. The chain recombines TRBV6-4 with TRBJ1-1, with 8 bases aligning to TRBD1. In germline, CDR1 is MRHNA, CDR2 SNTAGT. CDR3 length equals 15 residues. V dropped 6 bases and J dropped 2; count of bases not matched to a gene: 8. CDR3 sequence: CASRNRTGSNTEAFF. Here the CDR3 DNA reads TGTGCCAGCAGGAACAGGACAGGGTCCAACACTGAAGCTTTCTTT.

As DNA, the CDR3 is TGTGCCAGCAGCCCTTACAGGTGGTCCTACGAGCAGTACTTC. Encoded protein: CASSPYRWSYEQYF. The chain carries TRBV5-4 and TRBJ2-7; tentative D call: TRBD1 (5 bases). CDR3 length: 14 residues. V was shortened by 4 bases and J by 1 base, with 12 bases between the two germline ends. Germline V gene lookup returns CDR1 SGHNT and CDR2 YYREEE (reference sequence).

The chain couples TRBV7-9 to TRBJ1-1; D gene ambiguous. With 1 base removed from V and 12 bases from J, the gap between germline ends came to 12 bases. Germline lookup yields CDR1 SEHNR and CDR2 FQNEAQ (reference sequence). The CDR3 covers 12 residues. In DNA form, the CDR3 reads TGTGCCAGCAGCTTAGGTCCCTATTACCCTTTCTTT. As protein: CASSLGPYYPFF. Together with reference TRBV7-9 and TRBJ1-1, the CDR3 gives the full variable domain: DTGVSQNPRHKITKRGQNVTFRCDPISEHNRLYWYRQTLGQGPEFLTYFQNEAQLEKSRLLSDRFSAERPKGSFSTLEIQRTEQGDSAMYLCASSLGPYYPFFGQGTRLTVV.

V gene TRBV30 combines with J gene TRBJ1-1; no definite D call. The CDR3 covers 14 residues. Germline V gene data show CDR1 as GTSNPN and CDR2 as SVGIG (reference sequence). Trimming took 3 bases from V and 3 from J, leaving 14 bases between them. CDR3 loop: CAWSVRVLDTEAFF. The CDR3 DNA sequence: TGTGCCTGGAGCGTACGGGTTCTGGACACTGAAGCTTTCTTT.

The chain uses TRBV7-2 and TRBJ2-3, with TRBD2 identical over 9 bases. J lost 1 base, V lost 5 bases, and 4 bases had no gene match. CDR3 length: 15 amino acids. Germline V lookup: CDR1 SGHTA, CDR2 FQGNSA. DNA for the CDR3: TGTGCCAGCAGCCGCCGGACTAGCGGCACAGATACGCAGTATTTT. The encoded protein is CASSRRTSGTDTQYF.

V and J are TRBV9 and TRBJ2-3; 12 bases agree with TRBD2. The V and J ends lost 2 bases and 4 bases, in that order; junction bases with no gene match: 2. The germline V gene has CDR1 SGDLS and CDR2 YYNGEE. The CDR3 spans 15 residues. The CDR3 sequence is CASSVTSGSADTQYF. CDR3 bases: TGTGCCAGCAGCGTGACTAGCGGGAGTGCAGATACGCAGTATTTT.